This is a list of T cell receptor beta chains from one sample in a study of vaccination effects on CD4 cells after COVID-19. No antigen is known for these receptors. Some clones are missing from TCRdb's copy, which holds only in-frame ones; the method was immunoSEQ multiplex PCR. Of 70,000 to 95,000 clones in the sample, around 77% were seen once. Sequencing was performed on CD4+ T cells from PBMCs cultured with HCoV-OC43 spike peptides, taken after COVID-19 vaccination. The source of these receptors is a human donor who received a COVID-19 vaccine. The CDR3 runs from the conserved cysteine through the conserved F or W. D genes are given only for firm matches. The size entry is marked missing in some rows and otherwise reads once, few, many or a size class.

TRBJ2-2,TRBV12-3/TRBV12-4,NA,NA,TGTGCCAGCAGAGGCGCCGGGGAGCTGTTTTTT,CASRGAGELFF
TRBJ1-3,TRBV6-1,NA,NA,TGTGCCAGCAGTGAAGGGGATGGAAACACCATATATTTT,CASSEGDGNTIYF
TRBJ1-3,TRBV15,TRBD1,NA,TGTGCCACCAGCAGAGATATGAGGGGGCAACCTGGAAACACCATATATTTT,CATSRDMRGQPGNTIYF
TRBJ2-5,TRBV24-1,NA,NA,TGTGCCACCAGTGATCTAACTTTAGAGACCCAGTACTTC,CATSDLTLETQYF
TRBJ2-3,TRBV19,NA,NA,TGTGCCAGTAGTACCCCCCCTCACACAGATACGCAGTATTTT,CASSTPPHTDTQYF
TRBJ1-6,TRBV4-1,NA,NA,TGCGCCAGCAGCCAGAAGGACCCAGCAGATAATTCACCCCTCCACTTT,CASSQKDPADNSPLHF
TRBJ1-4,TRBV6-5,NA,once,TGTGCCAGCAGACCAAGGGGGGCTAATGAAAAACTGTTTTTT,CASRPRGANEKLFF
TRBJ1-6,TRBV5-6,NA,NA,TGTGCCAGCAGCTTGGCTTTGGCACGGATGAATTCACCCCTCCACTTT,CASSLALARMNSPLHF
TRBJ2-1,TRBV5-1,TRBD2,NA,TGCGCCAGCTGCTTGACTAGCGGGGGGCCCAATGAGCAGTTCTTC,CASCLTSGGPNEQFF
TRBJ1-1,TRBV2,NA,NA,TGTGCCAGCATAGTGGACTTGAACACTGAAGCTTTCTTT,CASIVDLNTEAFF
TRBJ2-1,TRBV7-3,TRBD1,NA,TGTGCCAGCAGCCTAATACCAGGACAGGGACTGTTCTTC,CASSLIPGQGLFF
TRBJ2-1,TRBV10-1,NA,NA,TGCGCCAGCAGCAAGGGACCCGACAATGAGCAGTTCTTC,CASSKGPDNEQFF
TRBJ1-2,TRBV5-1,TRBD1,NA,TGCGCCAGCAGCGGGCGGGACAGCTCTAACTATGGCTACACCTTC,CASSGRDSSNYGYTF
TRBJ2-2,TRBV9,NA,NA,TGTGCCAGCAGCGTAGGACTAGGAGGAGGCACCGGGGAGCTGTTTTTT,CASSVGLGGGTGELFF
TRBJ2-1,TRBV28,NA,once,TGTGCCAGCAGTTTTTCTTTCCAGAGACCCTACAATGAGCAGTTCTTC,CASSFSFQRPYNEQFF
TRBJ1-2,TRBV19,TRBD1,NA,TGTGCCAGTAGTATAGAAGGGACAGGGGGAGACTACACCTTC,CASSIEGTGGDYTF
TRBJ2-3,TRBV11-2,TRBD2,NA,TGTGCCAGTGAGGGACTAGCGGGGGTCACAGATACGCAGTATTTT,CASEGLAGVTDTQYF
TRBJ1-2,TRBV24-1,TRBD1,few,TGTGCCACCAGTGAAACCGGGACAGGGAACTATGGCTACACCTTC,CATSETGTGNYGYTF